Listed here are 18 T cell receptor beta chains from one sample, sequenced in a study of control samples from healthy donors and cancer patients. Measured with immunoSEQ multiplex PCR; TCRdb has only the in-frame clones, and not every one. The sample includes 120,000 or so clones, roughly 84% seen only once; the top ten take around 1.8%. Specimen: blood. The receptors were gathered from a man younger than 30 in good health.

The rearrangement joins TRBV18 to TRBJ2-3, with 9 bases lining up with TRBD2. V dropped 3 bases and J dropped 4; count of bases not matched to a gene: 5. The CDR3 loop spans 15 amino acids. Germline V gives CDR1 KGHSH, CDR2 LQKENI. As DNA, the CDR3 is TGTGCCAGCTCACCGGTCGGCGGGAGGGCAGATACGCAGTATTTT. This encodes CASSPVGGRADTQYF.

The rearrangement links TRBV5-6 to TRBJ2-2; D may be TRBD2 (6 bases). The ends were cut back, 4 bases at V and 3 bases at J, with 13 bases in the middle. The CDR3 runs to 15 residues. Germline V lookup: CDR1 SGHDT, CDR2 YYEEEE. The CDR3 reads CASSLGGRYTGELFF. The CDR3 DNA is TGTGCCAGCAGCCTGGGAGGCAGGTACACCGGGGAGCTGTTTTTT. The whole variable domain, remainder taken from reference TRBV5-6 and TRBJ2-2, is DAGVTQSPTHLIKTRGQQVTLRCSPKSGHDTVSWYQQALGQGPQFIFQYYEEEERQRGNFPDRFSGHQFPNYSSELNVNALLLGDSALYLCASSLGGRYTGELFFGEGSRLTVL.

This clone has just a few counts. The V gene is TRBV6-5, the J gene TRBJ1-5, with 7 nucleotides matching TRBD1. Germline-derived CDR1 and CDR2 are MNHEY and SVGAGI. The V segment lost 1 base and the J segment 11 bases; nucleotides outside the gene matches: 8. The CDR3 has 14 amino acids. The CDR3 region has the DNA TGTGCCAGCAGTTACTACGGTGCCAGGGGGGCCCAGCATTTT. It encodes CASSYYGARGAQHF.

This chain uses TRBV19 with TRBJ2-1; 9 nucleotides line up with TRBD1. Per the germline V gene, CDR1 is LNHDA and CDR2 is SQIVND (reference sequence). This CDR3 spans 14 amino acids. V lost 6 bases and J lost 8; bases outside the gene matches: 8. In nucleotides, the CDR3 is TGTGCCAGTAGCCCGGGACAGGGTGTGCATGAGCAGTTCTTC. It yields the protein CASSPGQGVHEQFF.

V is TRBV28 and J is TRBJ1-2; a weak D match, TRBD1 (6 bases). V lost 1 base, J lost 5 bases, and 14 bases lay in between. Germline V CDR1 and CDR2: MDHEN, SYDVKM. The CDR3 runs to 15 residues. In DNA, the CDR3 is TGTGCCAGCAGTTTATCGGGGGCAAACTTTTATGGCTACACCTTC. Encoded protein: CASSLSGANFYGYTF.

The V gene is TRBV24-1, the J gene TRBJ1-2, with unresolved D. The length of the CDR3 is 15 residues. CDR1 is KGHDR and CDR2 is SFDVKD in the germline V gene. Deletions cut 2 bases from V and 3 bases from J, with 12 bases between. CDR3 in DNA: TGTGCCACCAGTGATTCGTCCAACGACCACTATGGCTACACCTTC. As protein: CATSDSSNDHYGYTF.

The chain couples TRBV7-9 to TRBJ1-5; D is possibly TRBD1 (5 bases). Germline V lookup: CDR1 SEHNR, CDR2 FQNEAQ (reference sequence). The CDR3 consists of 15 residues. The V end lost 1 base, the J end lost 4 bases, and 11 bases lay between the germline ends. The CDR3 loop is CASSLDPGPNQPQHF. CDR3 nucleotides: TGTGCCAGCAGCTTAGATCCAGGGCCAAATCAGCCCCAGCATTTT.

The V gene is TRBV10-3, the J gene TRBJ1-4; a weak D match, TRBD1 (6 bases). The germline CDR1 and CDR2 sequences are ENHRY and SYGVKD. Trimming stripped 4 bases from V and 4 bases from J, with 10 bases between. CDR3 size: 14 residues. The CDR3 reads CAISGTALNEKLFF. CDR3 bases: TGTGCCATCAGTGGGACAGCTCTTAATGAAAAACTGTTTTTT.

This clone was found a few times. The chain uses TRBV7-9 and TRBJ2-1; 8 nucleotides match TRBD2. The germline V gene has CDR1 SEHNR and CDR2 FQNEAQ (reference sequence). The CDR3 covers 15 residues. The V and J ends lost 1 base and 16 bases, in that order; junction bases with no gene match: 15. The CDR3 here is CASSLGLASGVGVFF. In nucleotides, the CDR3 is TGTGCCAGCAGCTTAGGACTAGCGTCCGGAGTTGGAGTTTTCTTC.

The chain links TRBV28 to TRBJ1-5; 8 positions match TRBD1. V gave up 6 bases and J gave up 1 base; unmatched junction bases: 5. CDR1 MDHEN and CDR2 SYDVKM come from the germline V gene. The CDR3 loop spans 15 amino acids. CDR3 sequence: CASSQTGVSNQPQHF. CDR3 in DNA: TGTGCCAGCAGCCAGACAGGGGTGAGCAATCAGCCCCAGCATTTT. The variable domain in full, with the rest retrieved from reference TRBV28 and TRBJ1-5, is DVKVTQSSRYLVKRTGEKVFLECVQDMDHENMFWYRQDPGLGLRLIYFSYDVKMKEKGDIPEGYSVSREKKERFSLILESASTNQTSMYLCASSQTGVSNQPQHFGDGTRLSIL.

This rearrangement joins TRBV6-4 to TRBJ2-2; maybe TRBD2 (5 bases). The CDR3 has 14 residues. With 0 bases removed from V and 3 bases from J, the gap between germline ends came to 5 bases. The germline CDR1 and CDR2 sequences are MRHNA and SNTAGT. The chain's CDR3 is CASSDSSDTGELFF. CDR3 coding DNA: TGTGCCAGCAGTGACTCTAGCGACACCGGGGAGCTGTTTTTT.

The V gene is TRBV3-1 (or the pseudogene TRBV3-2), the J gene TRBJ2-1; D is uncertain. Germline V gene sequence: CDR1 LGHDT, CDR2 YNNKEL (reference sequence). This CDR3 contains 12 residues. Trimming cost V 1 base and J 6 bases, with 4 bases left between them. The CDR3 DNA reads TGTGCCAGCAGCCAAGCCGTCAATGAGCAGTTCTTC. Protein: CASSQAVNEQFF.

Of note for this clone: The same CDR3 also results from other DNA sequences found in this sample. The J gene is TRBJ1-2, the V gene TRBV5-1, with a tentative D call TRBD1 (5 bases). The CDR3 totals 15 residues. Germline V CDR1 and CDR2: SGHRS, YFSETQ. V dropped 6 bases and J dropped 2 bases, with 17 bases sitting between them. The CDR3 reads CASIGRGGGNYGYTF. Here the CDR3 DNA reads TGCGCCAGCATCGGCCGGGGCGGGGGGAACTATGGCTACACCTTC.

The CDR3 spells CASSLDRSTGELFF. The CDR3 DNA reads as TGTGCCAGCAGCCTGGACAGGTCCACCGGGGAGCTGTTTTTT. This chain joins TRBV11-1 and TRBJ2-2; the match to TRBD1 covers 7 bases. V trimming: 5 bases; J trimming: 4 bases; junction bases outside the gene matches: 4. CDR3 length equals 14 residues. In germline, CDR1 is SGHAT, CDR2 FQDESV (reference sequence).

The J gene is TRBJ1-2, the V gene TRBV19; no reliable D call. The CDR3 runs 15 residues. Trimming pared 1 base from V and 3 bases from J, leaving 12 bases between. Germline V gene lookup returns CDR1 LNHDA and CDR2 SQIVND (reference sequence). In DNA, the CDR3 is TGTGCCAGTAGTATAGTGGCGGGGTTGGACTATGGCTACACCTTC. The encoded protein is CASSIVAGLDYGYTF.

CDR3 amino acids: CASSFQITSGSFTDTQYF. In DNA, the CDR3 is TGTGCCAGCAGCTTTCAAATTACTAGCGGGTCCTTCACAGATACGCAGTATTTT. The chain combines TRBV7-2 with TRBJ2-3; TRBD2 aligns across 9 bases. V shed 3 bases and J 2 bases; nucleotides not matched to a gene: 12. CDR3 length: 18 amino acids. Germline CDR1 and CDR2: SGHTA and FQGNSA.

The chain joins TRBV6-2 or TRBV6-3 to TRBJ2-3; 7 positions match TRBD1. From germline, CDR1 is MNHEY and CDR2 SVGEGT. There are 16 residues in the CDR3. V trimming: 4 bases; J trimming: 1 base; junction bases outside the gene matches: 8. The CDR3 DNA is TGTGCCAGCAGTTCCCCGACAGGGTCCGGCACAGATACGCAGTATTTT. It translates to CASSSPTGSGTDTQYF.

This rearrangement joins TRBV19 to TRBJ1-3; D is unresolved. The CDR3 is 13 residues long. Germline V gives CDR1 LNHDA, CDR2 SQIVND (reference sequence). Trimming took 9 bases from V and 0 from J, leaving 9 bases between them. The chain's CDR3 is CASFYNSGNTIYF. For the CDR3, the DNA is TGTGCCAGCTTCTACAACTCTGGAAACACCATATATTTT.